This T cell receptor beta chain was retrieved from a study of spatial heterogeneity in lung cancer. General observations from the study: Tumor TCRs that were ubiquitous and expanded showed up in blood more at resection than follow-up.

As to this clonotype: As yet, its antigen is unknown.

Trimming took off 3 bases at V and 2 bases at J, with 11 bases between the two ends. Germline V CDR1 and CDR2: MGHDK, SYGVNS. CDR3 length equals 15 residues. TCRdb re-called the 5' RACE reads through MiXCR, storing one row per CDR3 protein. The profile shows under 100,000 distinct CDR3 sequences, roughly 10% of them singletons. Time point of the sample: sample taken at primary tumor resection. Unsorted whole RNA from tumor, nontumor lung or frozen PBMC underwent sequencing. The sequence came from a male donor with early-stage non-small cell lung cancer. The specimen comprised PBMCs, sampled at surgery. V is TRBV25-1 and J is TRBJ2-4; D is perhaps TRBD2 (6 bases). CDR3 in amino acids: CASSDRETTKNIQYF. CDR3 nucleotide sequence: TGTGCCAGCAGTGACCGGGAGACCACCAAAAACATTCAGTACTTC. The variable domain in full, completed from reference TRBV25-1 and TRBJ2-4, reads EADIYQTPRYLVIGTGKKITLECSQTMGHDKMYWYQQDPGMELHLIHYSYGVNSTEKGDLSSESTVSRIRTEHFPLTLESARPSHTSQYLCASSDRETTKNIQYFGAGTRLSVL.